This TCR beta chain was sequenced for a study of cytomegalovirus exposure and HLA in healthy donors. Germline V gene sequence: CDR1 SGHNT, CDR2 YENEEA. V dropped 5 bases and J dropped 2; count of bases not matched to a gene: 8. This CDR3 has 15 residues. Whole-study results and caveats: HLA restriction was apparent for most CMV-associated TCR beta chains in a later analysis. A missense DCLRE1C variant was associated with V- and J-gene trimming of TCR beta chains in a later analysis, and an independent cohort replicated the association.

Use of 60 Vbeta and 13 Jbeta primers characterized the PCR. The assay was immunoSEQ multiplex PCR, and TCRdb's table has in-frame clones only and misses some. Here the sample spans 150,000 or so clones, over 70% being singletons. Points on this clone: Its antigen is unidentified.

Material: PBMCs. This sequence was found in a woman aged 35 to 49 in good health and CMV-seronegative. The chain combines TRBV11-3 with TRBJ2-7; 8 bases agree with TRBD1. CDR3: CASSPRTGPTYEQYF. The CDR3 nucleotides are TGTGCCAGCAGCCCCAGGACAGGGCCAACCTACGAGCAGTACTTC.